These 22 T cell receptor beta chains were all obtained from the same sample, sequenced in a study of T cell responses to AZD1222 COVID-19 vaccine. The method was immunoSEQ multiplex PCR; TCRdb's version includes in-frame clones alone and lacks a portion of them. The repertoire holds tens of thousands of clones, with roughly 80% as singletons. The sequencing here drew on peripheral blood, taken 28 days after the second AZD1222 dose. Receptor source: an adult who received the AZD1222 COVID-19 vaccine.

V gene TRBV24-1 combines with J gene TRBJ2-3; 11 positions agree with TRBD1. The CDR3 is made up of 17 amino acids. Germline-derived CDR1 and CDR2 are KGHDR and SFDVKD. V lost 5 bases to trimming and J lost 3 bases; unmatched junction nucleotides: 9. CDR3 region: CATSARRDRGGTDTQYF. CDR3 bases: TGTGCCACCAGTGCAAGAAGGGACAGGGGGGGGACAGATACGCAGTATTTT.

The genes are TRBV19 and TRBJ1-5; 11 bases fit TRBD1. The CDR3 runs 17 residues. Germline assignment: CDR1 LNHDA and CDR2 SQIVND (reference sequence). V dropped 5 bases and J dropped 6; count of bases not matched to a gene: 12. The CDR3 loop is CASSHGQGADMGQPQHF. In DNA, the CDR3 is TGTGCCAGTAGTCACGGACAGGGGGCGGACATGGGTCAGCCCCAGCATTTT.

V usage is TRBV27 and J usage is TRBJ2-3, with TRBD2 matching over 12 bases. The germline V gene encodes CDR1 MNHEY and CDR2 SMNVEV (reference sequence). V lost 4 bases, J lost 4 bases, and 3 bases stayed unmatched. The CDR3 is 15 residues long. The DNA for the CDR3 is TGTGCCAGCAGTTCGGGACTAGCGGGTGCAGATACGCAGTATTTT. Translating it yields CASSSGLAGADTQYF.

This chain uses TRBV7-9 with TRBJ1-2; D is undetermined. Trimming left V 10 bases short and J 3 bases short, with 6 bases between. This CDR3 comprises 10 residues. Germline CDR1 is SEHNR and CDR2 is FQNEAQ (reference sequence). The CDR3 here is CATFYYGYTF. In DNA form, the CDR3 reads TGTGCCACTTTTTACTATGGCTACACCTTC.

This clone was recorded once. The genes are TRBV19 and TRBJ1-1; D not resolved. The CDR3 sequence is 15 residues long. V was clipped by 3 bases and J by 0 bases, with 11 bases between them. Germline CDR1 is LNHDA and CDR2 is SQIVND (reference sequence). The CDR3 DNA follows: TGTGCCAGTAGTATTGCCCGCCTCCTGAACACTGAAGCTTTCTTT. This sequence encodes CASSIARLLNTEAFF.

The V and J genes are TRBV6-2 or TRBV6-3 and TRBJ1-2; 7 bases are shared with TRBD1. The ends lost 4 bases at V and 0 bases at J; junction bases unmatched: 2. The CDR3 is 14 residues long. Germline V gene sequence: CDR1 MNHEY, CDR2 SVGEGT. The chain's CDR3 is CASSFRGSNYGYTF. CDR3 DNA sequence: TGTGCCAGCAGTTTCAGGGGGTCTAACTATGGCTACACCTTC.

The rearrangement joins TRBV7-9 to TRBJ2-7; 9 nucleotides match TRBD1. Trimming at V came to 7 bases and at J to 4 bases, leaving 5 bases not matched to a gene. Germline V gene lookup returns CDR1 SEHNR and CDR2 FQNEAQ (reference sequence). There are 13 residues in the CDR3. The CDR3 spells CASTTQGAYEQYF. The CDR3 coding sequence is TGTGCCAGCACCACACAGGGGGCGTACGAGCAGTACTTC.

The chain joins TRBV5-1 to TRBJ2-2; no firm D call. The germline gives CDR1 SGHRS, CDR2 YFSETQ. The CDR3 is made up of 15 amino acids. V lost 2 bases and J lost 1, with 9 bases in between. CDR3 loop: CASSFETGNTGELFF. In DNA form, the CDR3 reads TGCGCCAGCAGCTTCGAGACGGGGAACACCGGGGAGCTGTTTTTT.

This clone has a count of ten or more. The rearrangement uses TRBV28 and TRBJ2-1; 12 bases are shared with TRBD2. This CDR3 has 14 residues. Losses at the gene ends were 9 bases for V and 6 bases for J; bases not matched to a gene: 6. Germline CDR1 and CDR2: MDHEN and SYDVKM. CDR3 amino acids: CASLTSGRPNEQFF. CDR3 DNA: TGTGCCAGTCTGACTAGCGGGAGACCCAATGAGCAGTTCTTC.

This clone appeared a single time. The rearrangement uses TRBV4-2 and TRBJ1-6; D remains unclear. Trimming left V 1 base short and J 7 bases short, with 14 bases between. The germline V gene encodes CDR1 LGHNA and CDR2 YNFKEQ. The CDR3 contains 16 residues. The DNA for the CDR3 is TGTGCCAGCAGCCAAGGGAAGGGCGCCTGGAATTCACCCCTCCACTTT. Encoded protein: CASSQGKGAWNSPLHF.

V is TRBV2 and J is TRBJ1-6; a possible D gene is TRBD1 (5 bases). The CDR3 sequence is 14 residues long. V was trimmed by 3 bases and J by 7 bases, leaving 10 bases between them. The V gene's germline CDR1 is SNHLY and CDR2 FYNNEI. The DNA of the CDR3 is TGTGCCAGCAGTGACGGGAAGGGGAATTCACCCCTCCACTTT. It translates to CASSDGKGNSPLHF.

V gene TRBV28 combines with J gene TRBJ2-5; 10 bases match TRBD2. This CDR3 region has 16 residues. V dropped 5 bases and J dropped 5; count of bases not matched to a gene: 11. Germline V lookup: CDR1 MDHEN, CDR2 SYDVKM. CDR3 amino acids: CASSRFGLAAGETQYF. In DNA, the CDR3 is TGTGCCAGCAGTCGTTTCGGACTAGCGGCAGGGGAGACCCAGTACTTC.

This chain connects TRBV28 to TRBJ2-1, with 10 nucleotides matching TRBD1. The CDR3 runs to 15 residues. The germline gives CDR1 MDHEN, CDR2 SYDVKM. The J segment lost 6 bases and the V segment lost 5 bases, leaving 7 bases of the junction unmatched. CDR3 sequence (DNA): TGTGCCAGCAGTGATCCGGGACAGGGGCCCAATGAGCAGTTCTTC. It is translated as CASSDPGQGPNEQFF. The variable domain in full, completed from reference TRBV28 and TRBJ2-1, reads DVKVTQSSRYLVKRTGEKVFLECVQDMDHENMFWYRQDPGLGLRLIYFSYDVKMKEKGDIPEGYSVSREKKERFSLILESASTNQTSMYLCASSDPGQGPNEQFFGPGTRLTVL.

CDR3 sequence (DNA): TGTGCCAGCTCCCCAAGGTTGGGGGGCAGTGGCTACACCTTC. It codes for CASSPRLGGSGYTF. The V and J genes are TRBV6-5 and TRBJ1-2; D might be TRBD1 (6 bases). V lost 8 bases and J lost 7, with 20 bases in between. The CDR3 has 14 amino acids. Per germline, CDR1 MNHEY and CDR2 SVGAGI.

The genes are TRBV29-1 and TRBJ2-1; 9 nucleotides line up with TRBD1. V gave up 6 bases and J gave up 3 bases; unmatched junction bases: 6. CDR1 and CDR2 from the germline V gene are SQVTM and ANQGSEA. This CDR3 has 14 residues. The DNA for the CDR3 is TGCAGCGTAAGGACAGGGGCGCTCTACAATGAGCAGTTCTTC. This encodes CSVRTGALYNEQFF.

This chain joins TRBV7-2 and TRBJ2-7, with a possible D match to TRBD2 (5 bases). The CDR3 covers 15 residues. Trimming removed 4 bases from V and 1 base from J, with 14 bases in between. Germline-derived CDR1 and CDR2 are SGHTA and FQGNSA. The DNA for the CDR3 is TGTGCCAGCAGCTCGGGCTTCGGGGTTTCCTACGAGCAGTACTTC. It translates to CASSSGFGVSYEQYF. The whole variable domain, remainder taken from reference TRBV7-2 and TRBJ2-7, is GAGVSQSPSNKVTEKGKDVELRCDPISGHTALYWYRQSLGQGLEFLIYFQGNSAPDKSGLPSDRFSAERTGGSVSTLTIQRTQQEDSAVYLCASSSGFGVSYEQYFGPGTRLTVT.

The V gene is TRBV5-1, the J gene TRBJ2-7, with 12 bases that match TRBD2. The ends lost 3 bases at V and 5 bases at J; junction bases unmatched: 6. CDR3 length: 15 amino acids. Germline CDR1 SGHRS, CDR2 YFSETQ. The CDR3: CASSSSGRDIDEQYF. Written as DNA, the CDR3 is TGCGCCAGCAGCTCTAGCGGGAGGGATATTGACGAGCAGTACTTC. The whole variable domain, filled in from reference TRBV5-1 and TRBJ2-7, reads KAGVTQTPRYLIKTRGQQVTLSCSPISGHRSVSWYQQTPGQGLQFLFEYFSETQRNKGNFPGRFSGRQFSNSRSEMNVSTLELGDSALYLCASSSSGRDIDEQYFGPGTRLTVT.

The chain employs TRBV29-1 and TRBJ1-4; 8 nucleotides agree with TRBD1. V dropped 3 bases and J dropped 11; count of bases not matched to a gene: 14. CDR1 is SQVTM, CDR2 ANQGSEA, per germline. The CDR3 spans 15 residues. The CDR3 here is CSVDGYGQGGGKLFF. In nucleotides, the CDR3 is TGCAGCGTTGATGGTTATGGACAGGGCGGGGGTAAACTGTTTTTT.

The chain joins TRBV7-3 to TRBJ2-2, with TRBD1 as a possible D gene (5 bases). This CDR3 is built from 15 residues. V was pared by 2 bases and J by 1 base, with 8 bases between. Germline V gene data show CDR1 as SGHTA and CDR2 as FQGTGA. For the CDR3, the DNA is TGTGCCAGCAGCTTAGACAGCCTGAACACCGGGGAGCTGTTTTTT. Translating it yields CASSLDSLNTGELFF. Looking up the rest from reference TRBV7-3 and TRBJ2-2 gives the full variable domain: GAGVSQTPSNKVTEKGKYVELRCDPISGHTALYWYRQSLGQGPEFLIYFQGTGAADDSGLPNDRFFAVRPEGSVSTLKIQRTERGDSAVYLCASSLDSLNTGELFFGEGSRLTVL.

The chain combines TRBV5-1 with TRBJ2-2, with D perhaps TRBD1 or TRBD2 (5 bases each). CDR3 length: 14 amino acids. The germline gives CDR1 SGHRS, CDR2 YFSETQ. The V gene lost 0 bases and the J gene lost 7 bases, with 10 bases spanning the gap. The CDR3 DNA reads TGCGCCAGCAGCTTGGAATCAGGGAGCGGGGAGCTGTTTTTT. This encodes CASSLESGSGELFF.

The chain uses TRBV11-3 and TRBJ2-2; D uncertain. This CDR3 is 14 amino acids long. Germline CDR1 SGHNT, CDR2 YENEEA. With 1 base removed from V and 4 bases from J, the gap between germline ends came to 7 bases. The CDR3 region is CASSLGPATGELFF. Written as DNA, the CDR3 is TGTGCCAGCAGCTTAGGGCCCGCCACCGGGGAGCTGTTTTTT. Full variable domain (remainder filled in from reference TRBV11-3 and TRBJ2-2): EAGVVQSPRYKIIEKKQPVAFWCNPISGHNTLYWYLQNLGQGPELLIRYENEEAVDDSQLPKDRFSAERLKGVDSTLKIQPAELGDSAVYLCASSLGPATGELFFGEGSRLTVL.

Remarks on this clone: One junction end disagrees with the germline gene, perhaps due to a read error. J is TRBJ2-6 and V is TRBV7-2; D not resolved. Germline V gene sequence: CDR1 SGHTA, CDR2 FQGNSA. CDR3 length: 14 amino acids. In nucleotides, the CDR3 is TGTGCCAGCAACTTAGCTGCTGGGGCCAACGTCCTGACTTTC. Encoded protein: CASNLAAGANVLTF.